This TCR beta chain is drawn from a study of T cell responses to AZD1222 COVID-19 vaccine. Study context: Second doses were pooled across both intervals (about 4 or about 12 weeks). Points from the study as a whole: Clonal diversity was possibly underestimated; the donors were predominantly white British and more often female. With dominance at 160-218 and 743-854, vaccine-associated CD4 TCRs spanned spike. Targets within unmutated variant regions were reportedly found for nearly half of spike-specific TCRs.

Sequenced by immunoSEQ multiplex PCR; TCRdb stores in-frame clones only, minus some. The sample has some 140,000 clones; 85% to 95% are singletons. CDR1 is MNHNS, CDR2 SASEGT, per germline. Unmatched junction bases numbered 8, after V lost 3 bases and J lost 0 bases. The CDR3 spans 17 residues. Note on this clone: As yet, its antigen is unknown.

The sample here was peripheral blood, taken on day 0 of AZD1222 vaccination. The receptor was isolated from an adult in good health. The chain is built from TRBV6-1 and TRBJ1-3; 7 bases match TRBD1. DNA of the CDR3: TGTGCCAGCAGTGACCTACAGGGGCACCTCTCTGGAAACACCATATATTTT. Translated: CASSDLQGHLSGNTIYF.